This TCR beta chain comes out of a study of cytomegalovirus exposure and HLA in healthy donors. Study background: Unique TCRs numbering about 87 million, obtained from HLA-typed donors, made up an early data release.

Researchers ran the PCR with 60 Vbeta and 13 Jbeta primers. Some clones are missing from TCRdb's copy, which holds only in-frame ones; the method was immunoSEQ multiplex PCR. The data show approximately 190,000 clones, 70% to 80% seen once. General study findings and limits: Analysis performed later showed TCR beta chains linked to HLA being more clonally expanded than equally common others. In an earlier analysis, most TCR beta V segments were productive about 87% or about 30% of the time. Most TCR sequences were seen very rarely across donors, but some public TCRs occurred in many.

The CDR3 consists of 14 residues. Between the trimmed V and J ends, which lost 1 base and 6 bases, there was a span of 10 bases. Looked up from germline, CDR1 is SGHAT and CDR2 is FQDESV (reference sequence). As for this clone: Its antigen is unknown.

The sequencing sample was made of PBMCs. J is TRBJ2-1 and V is TRBV11-1, with a weak D call TRBD2 (5 bases). The TCR comes from a woman younger than 45 in good health and CMV-seropositive. CDR3 loop: CASSLGGGGNEQFF. The CDR3 DNA is TGTGCCAGCAGCTTAGGTGGCGGAGGCAATGAGCAGTTCTTC.